This T cell receptor (beta chain) emerged from a study of control samples from healthy donors and cancer patients. Clones were sequenced by immunoSEQ multiplex PCR, and TCRdb holds only the in-frame ones, with some missing. The sample holds around 150,000 clones; 70% to 90% are singletons and the top ten take about 12%. This sequence originates from a young man in good health. The sequenced sample was blood.

CDR3 in DNA: TGTGCCACCAGCAGGTCCCATCGGGAGACCCAGTACTTC. Translation gives CATSRSHRETQYF. The chain is built from TRBV15 and TRBJ2-5; D unresolved. Per the germline V gene, CDR1 is LNHNV and CDR2 is YYDKDF (reference sequence). This CDR3 is built from 13 residues. Trimming took 3 bases from V and 5 from J, leaving 10 bases between them.